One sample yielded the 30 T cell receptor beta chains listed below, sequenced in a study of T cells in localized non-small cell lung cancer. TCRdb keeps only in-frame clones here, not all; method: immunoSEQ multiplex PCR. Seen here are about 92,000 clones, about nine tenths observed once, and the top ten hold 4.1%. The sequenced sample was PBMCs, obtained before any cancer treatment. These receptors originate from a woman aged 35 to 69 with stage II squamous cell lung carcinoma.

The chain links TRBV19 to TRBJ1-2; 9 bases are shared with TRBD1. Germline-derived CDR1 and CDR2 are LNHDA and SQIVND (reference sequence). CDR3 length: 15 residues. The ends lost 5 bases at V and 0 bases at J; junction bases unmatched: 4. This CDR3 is CASSPGTGPNYGYTF. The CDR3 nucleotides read TGTGCCAGTAGTCCTGGGACAGGGCCTAACTATGGCTACACCTTC.

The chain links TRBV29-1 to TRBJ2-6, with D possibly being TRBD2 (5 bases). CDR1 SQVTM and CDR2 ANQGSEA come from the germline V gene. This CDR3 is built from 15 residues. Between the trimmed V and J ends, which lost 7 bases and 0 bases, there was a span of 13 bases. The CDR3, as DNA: TGCAGCGCCACGACGGGAAGCTCTGGGGCCAACGTCCTGACTTTC. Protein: CSATTGSSGANVLTF.

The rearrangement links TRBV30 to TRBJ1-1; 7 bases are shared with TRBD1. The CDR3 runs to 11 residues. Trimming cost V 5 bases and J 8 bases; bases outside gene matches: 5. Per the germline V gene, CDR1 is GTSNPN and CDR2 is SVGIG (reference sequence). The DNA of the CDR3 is TGTGCCTGGTCAACAGGGGTAGAAGCTTTCTTT. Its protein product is CAWSTGVEAFF. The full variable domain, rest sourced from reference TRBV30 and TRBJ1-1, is SQTIHQWPATLVQPVGSPLSLECTVEGTSNPNLYWYRQAAGRGLQLLFYSVGIGQISSEVPQNLSASRPQDRQFILSSKKLLLSDSGFYLCAWSTGVEAFFGQGTRLTVV.

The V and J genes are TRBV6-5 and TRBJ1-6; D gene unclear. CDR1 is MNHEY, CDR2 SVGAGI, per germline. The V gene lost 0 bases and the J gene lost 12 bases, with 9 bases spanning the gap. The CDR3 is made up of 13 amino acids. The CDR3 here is CASSYSMGIPLHF. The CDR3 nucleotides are TGTGCCAGCAGTTACTCGATGGGAATACCCCTCCACTTT.

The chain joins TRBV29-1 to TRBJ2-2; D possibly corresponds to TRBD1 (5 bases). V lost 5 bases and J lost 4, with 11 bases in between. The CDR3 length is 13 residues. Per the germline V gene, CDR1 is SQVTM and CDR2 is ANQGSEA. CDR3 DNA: TGCAGCGTTCGACGGCAGGGCACCGGGGAGCTGTTTTTT. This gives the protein CSVRRQGTGELFF.

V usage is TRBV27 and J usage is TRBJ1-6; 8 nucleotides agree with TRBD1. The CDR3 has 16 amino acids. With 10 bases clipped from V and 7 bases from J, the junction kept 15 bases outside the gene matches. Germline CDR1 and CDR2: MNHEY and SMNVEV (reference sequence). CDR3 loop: CATKLRPGQENSPLHF. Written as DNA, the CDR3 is TGTGCCACCAAGCTACGACCGGGACAGGAGAATTCACCCCTCCACTTT.

The chain's CDR3 is CAIQTGGSYEQYF. CDR3 bases: TGTGCCATCCAGACAGGGGGCTCCTACGAGCAGTACTTC. The rearrangement uses TRBV10-3 and TRBJ2-7, with 9 nucleotides matching TRBD1. Germline-derived CDR1 and CDR2 are ENHRY and SYGVKD. This CDR3 contains 13 residues. V lost 8 bases, J lost 0 bases, and 2 bases stayed unmatched.

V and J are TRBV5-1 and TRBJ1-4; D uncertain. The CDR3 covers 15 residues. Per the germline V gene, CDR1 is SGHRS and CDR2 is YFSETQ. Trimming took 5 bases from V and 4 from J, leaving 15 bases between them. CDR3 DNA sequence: TGCGCCAGCAGTGGTTTGGCAGAGAGTAATGAAAAACTGTTTTTT. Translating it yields CASSGLAESNEKLFF.

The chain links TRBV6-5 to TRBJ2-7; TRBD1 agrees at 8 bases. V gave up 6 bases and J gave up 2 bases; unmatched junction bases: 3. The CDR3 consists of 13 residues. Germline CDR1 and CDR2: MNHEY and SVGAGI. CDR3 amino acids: CASRETGAYEQYF. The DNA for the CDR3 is TGTGCCAGCAGGGAGACAGGGGCCTACGAGCAGTACTTC.

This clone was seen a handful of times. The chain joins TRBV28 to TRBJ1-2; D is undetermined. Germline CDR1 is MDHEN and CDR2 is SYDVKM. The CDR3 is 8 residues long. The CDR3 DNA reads TGTGCGTCCGGTGGCTACACCTTC. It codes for CASGGYTF.

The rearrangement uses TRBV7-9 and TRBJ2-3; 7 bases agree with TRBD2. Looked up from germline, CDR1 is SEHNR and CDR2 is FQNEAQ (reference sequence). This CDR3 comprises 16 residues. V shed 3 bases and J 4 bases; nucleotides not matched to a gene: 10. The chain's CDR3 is CASSFGTSGASDTQYF. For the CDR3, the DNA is TGTGCCAGCAGCTTTGGGACCAGCGGGGCGTCAGATACGCAGTATTTT.

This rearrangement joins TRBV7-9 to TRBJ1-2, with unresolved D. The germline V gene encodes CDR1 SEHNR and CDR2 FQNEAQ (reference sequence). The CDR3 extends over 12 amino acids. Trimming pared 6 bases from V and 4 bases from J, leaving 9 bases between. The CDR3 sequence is CASRNGSYGYTF. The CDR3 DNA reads TGTGCCAGCAGAAACGGGAGCTATGGCTACACCTTC.

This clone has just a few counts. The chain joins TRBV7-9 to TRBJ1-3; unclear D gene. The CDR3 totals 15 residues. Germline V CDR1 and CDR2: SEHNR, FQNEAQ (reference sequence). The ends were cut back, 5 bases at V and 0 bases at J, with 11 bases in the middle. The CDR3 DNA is TGTGCCAGCAGCCCTACCTTTAGCTCTGGAAACACCATATATTTT. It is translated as CASSPTFSSGNTIYF.

The CDR3 DNA reads as TGTGCCTGGAGGGCCTTATTGAACACTGAAGCTTTCTTT. The encoded protein is CAWRALLNTEAFF. The chain recombines TRBV30 with TRBJ1-1; D gene ambiguous. Germline V gene sequence: CDR1 GTSNPN, CDR2 SVGIG (reference sequence). This CDR3 comprises 13 residues. The V gene lost 3 bases and the J gene lost 0 bases, with 8 bases spanning the gap.

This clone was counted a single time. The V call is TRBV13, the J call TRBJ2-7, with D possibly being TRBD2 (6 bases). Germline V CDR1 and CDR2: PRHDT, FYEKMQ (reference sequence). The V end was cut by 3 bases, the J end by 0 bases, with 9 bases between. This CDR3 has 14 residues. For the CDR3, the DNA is TGTGCCAGCAGCTTCAAGGAGGGCTCCTACGAGCAGTACTTC. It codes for CASSFKEGSYEQYF.

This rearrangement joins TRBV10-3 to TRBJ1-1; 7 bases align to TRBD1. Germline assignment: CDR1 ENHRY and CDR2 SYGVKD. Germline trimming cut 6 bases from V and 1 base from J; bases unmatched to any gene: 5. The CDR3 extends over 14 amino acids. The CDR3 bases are TGTGCCATCAGAATCGGGACAGAGAACACTGAAGCTTTCTTT. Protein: CAIRIGTENTEAFF.

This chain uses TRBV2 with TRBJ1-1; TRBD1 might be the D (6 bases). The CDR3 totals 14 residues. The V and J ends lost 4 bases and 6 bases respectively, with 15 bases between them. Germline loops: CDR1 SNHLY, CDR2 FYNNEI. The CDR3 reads CASSVRGDGAEAFF. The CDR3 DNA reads TGTGCCAGCAGTGTTAGGGGGGATGGAGCTGAAGCTTTCTTT.

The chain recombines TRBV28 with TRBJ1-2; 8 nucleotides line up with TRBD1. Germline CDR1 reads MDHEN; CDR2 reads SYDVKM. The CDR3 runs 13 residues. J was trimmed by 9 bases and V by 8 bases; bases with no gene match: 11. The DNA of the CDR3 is TGTGCCAGCTCCCCAGGGGGCGCTGGCAGCTACACCTTC. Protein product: CASSPGGAGSYTF.

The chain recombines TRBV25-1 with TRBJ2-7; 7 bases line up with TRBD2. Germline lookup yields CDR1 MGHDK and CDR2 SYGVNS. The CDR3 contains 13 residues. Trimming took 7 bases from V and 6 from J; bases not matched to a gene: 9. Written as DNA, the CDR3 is TGTGCCAGCACGGCGGGGGACCTGAGCGAGCAGTACTTC. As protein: CASTAGDLSEQYF.

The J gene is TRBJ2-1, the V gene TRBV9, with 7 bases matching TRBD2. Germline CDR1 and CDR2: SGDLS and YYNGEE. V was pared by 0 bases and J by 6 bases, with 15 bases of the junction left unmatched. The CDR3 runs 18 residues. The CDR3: CASSVATFRGEAANEQFF. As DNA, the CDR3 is TGTGCCAGCAGCGTAGCTACGTTTCGGGGGGAGGCCGCCAATGAGCAGTTCTTC.

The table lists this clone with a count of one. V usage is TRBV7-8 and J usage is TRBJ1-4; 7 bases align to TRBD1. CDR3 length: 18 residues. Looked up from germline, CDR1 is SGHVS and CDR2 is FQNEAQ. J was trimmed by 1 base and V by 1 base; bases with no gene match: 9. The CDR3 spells CASSLGQGGGRTNEKLFF. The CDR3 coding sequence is TGTGCCAGCAGCTTAGGGCAGGGGGGTGGTCGAACTAATGAAAAACTGTTTTTT.

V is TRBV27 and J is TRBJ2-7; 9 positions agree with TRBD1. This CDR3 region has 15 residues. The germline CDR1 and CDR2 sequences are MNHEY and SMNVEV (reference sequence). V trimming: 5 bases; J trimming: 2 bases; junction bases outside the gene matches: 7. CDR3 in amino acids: CASSAAGTGTYEQYF. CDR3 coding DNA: TGTGCCAGCAGTGCTGCGGGGACAGGGACCTACGAGCAGTACTTC.

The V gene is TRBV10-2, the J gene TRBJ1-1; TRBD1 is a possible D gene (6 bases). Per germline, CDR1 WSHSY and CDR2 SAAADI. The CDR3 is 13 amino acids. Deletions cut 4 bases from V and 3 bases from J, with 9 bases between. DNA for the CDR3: TGCGCCAGCAGTGGGGACACCTACACTGAAGCTTTCTTT. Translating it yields CASSGDTYTEAFF.

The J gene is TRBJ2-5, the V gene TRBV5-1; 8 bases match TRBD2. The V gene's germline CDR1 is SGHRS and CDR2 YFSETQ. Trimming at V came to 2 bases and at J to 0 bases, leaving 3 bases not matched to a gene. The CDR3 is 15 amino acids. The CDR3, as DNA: TGCGCCAGCAGCTTAGCGGGGGTCTACCAAGAGACCCAGTACTTC. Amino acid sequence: CASSLAGVYQETQYF.

As DNA, the CDR3 is TGTGCCAGTACTCCGGTGGGGCCCGGGGCCAACGTCCTGACTTTC. Amino acids: CASTPVGPGANVLTF. The rearrangement links TRBV19 to TRBJ2-6; D may be TRBD1 (5 bases). V lost 7 bases and J 4 bases, leaving 14 bases between the germline ends. The CDR3 sequence is 15 residues long. Per the germline V gene, CDR1 is LNHDA and CDR2 is SQIVND (reference sequence).

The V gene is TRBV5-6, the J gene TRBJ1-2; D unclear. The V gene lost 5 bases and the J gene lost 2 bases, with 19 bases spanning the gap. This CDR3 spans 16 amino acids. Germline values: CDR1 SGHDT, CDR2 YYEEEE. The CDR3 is CASRKDGLTTNYGYTF. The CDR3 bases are TGTGCCAGCAGAAAGGACGGATTAACGACCAACTATGGCTACACCTTC. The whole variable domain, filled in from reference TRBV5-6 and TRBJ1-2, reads DAGVTQSPTHLIKTRGQQVTLRCSPKSGHDTVSWYQQALGQGPQFIFQYYEEEERQRGNFPDRFSGHQFPNYSSELNVNALLLGDSALYLCASRKDGLTTNYGYTFGSGTRLTVV.

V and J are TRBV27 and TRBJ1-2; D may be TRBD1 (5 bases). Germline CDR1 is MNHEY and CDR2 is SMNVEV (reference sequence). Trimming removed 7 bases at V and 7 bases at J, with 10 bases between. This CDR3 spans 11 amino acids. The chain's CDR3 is CASKGPVGYTF. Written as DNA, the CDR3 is TGTGCCAGCAAGGGGCCGGTTGGCTACACCTTC.

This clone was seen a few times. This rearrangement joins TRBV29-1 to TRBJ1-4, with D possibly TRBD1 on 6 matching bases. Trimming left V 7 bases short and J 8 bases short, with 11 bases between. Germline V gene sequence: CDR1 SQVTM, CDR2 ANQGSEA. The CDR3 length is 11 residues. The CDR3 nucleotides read TGCAGCGCCGGGACATACGAAAAACTGTTTTTT. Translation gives CSAGTYEKLFF.

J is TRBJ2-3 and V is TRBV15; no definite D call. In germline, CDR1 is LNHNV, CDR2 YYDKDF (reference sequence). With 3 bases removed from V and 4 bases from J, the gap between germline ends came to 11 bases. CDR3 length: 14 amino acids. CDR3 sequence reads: CATSRMVFADTQYF. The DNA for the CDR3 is TGTGCCACCAGCAGGATGGTATTTGCAGATACGCAGTATTTT.

CDR3 sequence reads: CAISELGGGRDNEQFF. The CDR3 nucleotides are TGTGCCATCAGTGAATTGGGCGGCGGGCGTGACAATGAGCAGTTCTTC. V usage is TRBV10-3 and J usage is TRBJ2-1; D may be TRBD2 (5 bases). V was cut by 3 bases and J by 5 bases, with 17 bases left in between. The CDR3 is 16 residues long. Looked up from germline, CDR1 is ENHRY and CDR2 is SYGVKD.